The T cell receptor (beta chain) under discussion was sequenced for a study of beta chain features in type 1 diabetes. Study results and caveats: Among patients with Type 1 diabetes, TCRB CDR3s were moderately but significantly shorter in every one of the four CD4+ subsets. In patients and controls equally, PCR might favor templates that are shorter.

Purities over 95% were achieved in all sorted populations. This clone was recorded a few times. Antigen: not known. Of the isolated RNA, all was reverse transcribed, and so the sequenced material was expressed TCRB transcripts. Naive, central memory and regulatory T cell samples averaged roughly 3.6 million reads. Libraries were prepared by immunoSEQ multiplex PCR; TCRdb keeps only in-frame clonotypes and omits some of them. The repertoire includes hundreds of thousands of clones, over 12% of them detected once, and roughly 0.015% sits in the top ten. Trimming shortened V by 2 bases and J by 4 bases, and 14 bases separated the two germline ends. Looked up from germline, CDR1 is MDHEN and CDR2 is SYDVKM. The CDR3 contains 15 residues.

The rearrangement joins TRBV28 to TRBJ1-1; TRBD1 is a possible D gene (6 bases). The source material was naive CD4+ T cells from blood. This receptor was obtained from a man younger than 35 with type 1 diabetes. CDR3 protein: CASSLGGAEGTEAFF. The CDR3 DNA sequence: TGTGCCAGCAGTTTAGGGGGGGCAGAGGGCACTGAAGCTTTCTTT.